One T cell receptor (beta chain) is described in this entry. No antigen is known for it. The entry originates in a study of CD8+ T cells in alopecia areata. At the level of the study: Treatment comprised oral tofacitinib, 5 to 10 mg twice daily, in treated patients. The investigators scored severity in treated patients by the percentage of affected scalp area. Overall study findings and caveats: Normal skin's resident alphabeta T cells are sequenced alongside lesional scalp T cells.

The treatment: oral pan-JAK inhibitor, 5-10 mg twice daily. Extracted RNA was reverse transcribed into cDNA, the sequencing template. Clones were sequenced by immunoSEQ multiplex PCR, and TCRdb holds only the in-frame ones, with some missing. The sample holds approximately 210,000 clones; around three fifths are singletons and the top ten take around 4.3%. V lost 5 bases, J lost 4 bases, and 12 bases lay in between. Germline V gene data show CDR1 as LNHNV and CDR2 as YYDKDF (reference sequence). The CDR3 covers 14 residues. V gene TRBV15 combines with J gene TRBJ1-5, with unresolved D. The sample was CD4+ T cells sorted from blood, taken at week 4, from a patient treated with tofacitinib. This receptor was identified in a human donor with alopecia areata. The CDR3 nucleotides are TGTGCCACCAGCGGTGCGGTTAGGAATCAGCCCCAGCATTTT. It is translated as CATSGAVRNQPQHF. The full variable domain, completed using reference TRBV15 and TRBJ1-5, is DAMVIQNPRYQVTQFGKPVTLSCSQTLNHNVMYWYQQKSSQAPKLLFHYYDKDFNNEADTPDNFQSRRPNTSFCFLDIRSPGLGDTAMYLCATSGAVRNQPQHFGDGTRLSIL.